Listed below are T cell receptor beta chains from one sample, sequenced in a study of OX40 agonist ivuxolimab in advanced cancers. Produced via immunoSEQ multiplex PCR; TCRdb's table is partial and in-frame only. The data show 20,000 to 30,000 clones, roughly 79% seen once. Here the sequenced sample was CD4+ or CD8+ T cells sorted from blood, taken in a trial of the OX40 agonist ivuxolimab. These receptors all come from an adult with an advanced solid tumor such as melanoma, head and neck, liver or kidney cancer. Both conserved end residues are part of each CDR3. The D gene is left open where the match is weak. The size of a clone is reported for some rows only, either as once, few or many, or as a class for expanded clones.

J: TRBJ1-2
size: NA
V: TRBV6-6
D: NA
DNA: TGTGCCAGCAGAACAGCCGCCACTAACTATGGCTACACCTTC
CDR3: CASRTAATNYGYTF

J: TRBJ1-1
size: NA
V: TRBV7-9
D: TRBD1
DNA: TGTGCCAGCAGCCATCACAGGGGGCTCACTGAAGCTTTCTTT
CDR3: CASSHHRGLTEAFF

J: TRBJ2-1
size: NA
V: TRBV7-3
D: NA
DNA: TGTGCCAGCAGCTTAATGGAGGGGAGGCTCAAGTTCTTC
CDR3: CASSLMEGRLKFF

J: TRBJ1-2
size: once
V: TRBV27
D: TRBD1
DNA: TGTGCCAGCCGAGGGGGCTTTGGCTACACCTTC
CDR3: CASRGGFGYTF

J: TRBJ2-1
size: NA
V: TRBV29-1
D: NA
DNA: TGCAGCGTTGTTACAGGGTTTTCACACAATGAGCAGTTCTTC
CDR3: CSVVTGFSHNEQFF

J: TRBJ2-2
size: NA
V: TRBV5-1
D: TRBD1
DNA: TGCGCCAGCAGCTTACAGGGGGCCACCGGGGAGCTGTTTTTT
CDR3: CASSLQGATGELFF

J: TRBJ1-2
size: NA
V: TRBV7-9
D: NA
DNA: TGTGCCAGCGGGCAGTCCTATGGCTACACCTTC
CDR3: CASGQSYGYTF

J: TRBJ1-2
size: NA
V: TRBV28
D: NA
DNA: TGTGCCAGCAGCTCCACGCCTCGACGGACTAATGGCTACACCTTC
CDR3: CASSSTPRRTNGYTF

J: TRBJ1-5
size: NA
V: TRBV7-2
D: NA
DNA: TGTGCCAGCAGCCCACGACAGAACAATCAGCCCCAGCATTTT
CDR3: CASSPRQNNQPQHF

J: TRBJ2-7
size: NA
V: TRBV6-5
D: NA
DNA: TGTGCCAGCAGACACTCGGGCGAGCAGTACTTC
CDR3: CASRHSGEQYF